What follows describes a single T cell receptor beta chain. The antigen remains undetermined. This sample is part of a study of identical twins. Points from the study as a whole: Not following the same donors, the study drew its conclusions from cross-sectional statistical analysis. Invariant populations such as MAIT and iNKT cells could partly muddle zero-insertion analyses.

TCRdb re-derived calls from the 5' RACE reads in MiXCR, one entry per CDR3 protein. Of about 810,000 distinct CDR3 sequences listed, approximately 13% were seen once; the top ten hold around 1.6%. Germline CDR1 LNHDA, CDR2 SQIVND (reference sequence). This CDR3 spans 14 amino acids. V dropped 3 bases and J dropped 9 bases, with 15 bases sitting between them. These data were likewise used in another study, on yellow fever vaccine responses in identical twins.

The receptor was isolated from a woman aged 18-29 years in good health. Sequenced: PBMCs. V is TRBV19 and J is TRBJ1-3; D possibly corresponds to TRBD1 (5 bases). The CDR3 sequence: CASSIVDGGGTIYF. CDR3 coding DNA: TGTGCCAGTAGTATCGTGGACGGCGGGGGCACCATATATTTT.